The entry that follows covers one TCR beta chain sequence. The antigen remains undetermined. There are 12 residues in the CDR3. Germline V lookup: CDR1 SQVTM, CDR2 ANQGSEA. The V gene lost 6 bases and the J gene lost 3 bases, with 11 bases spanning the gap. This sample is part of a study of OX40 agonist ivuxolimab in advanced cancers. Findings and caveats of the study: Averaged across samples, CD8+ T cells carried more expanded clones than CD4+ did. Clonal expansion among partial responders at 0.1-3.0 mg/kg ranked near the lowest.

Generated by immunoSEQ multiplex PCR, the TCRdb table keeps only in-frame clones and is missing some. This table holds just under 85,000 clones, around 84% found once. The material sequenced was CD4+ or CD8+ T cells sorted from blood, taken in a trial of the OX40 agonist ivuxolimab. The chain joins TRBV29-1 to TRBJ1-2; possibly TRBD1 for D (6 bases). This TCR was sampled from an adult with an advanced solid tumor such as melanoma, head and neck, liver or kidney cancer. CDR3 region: CSVGDTYYGYTF. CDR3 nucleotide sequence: TGCAGCGTGGGGGACACGTACTATGGCTACACCTTC.